The subject of this entry is one TCR beta chain. This clonotype was counted many times. Its antigen is unknown. Relative to the germline gene, one junction end is altered; a read error may explain this. The library relied on multiplex PCR. Sequenced on an Illumina HiSeq 4000. CDR3 regions were amplified by Arm-PCR with iRepertoire HTBI primers to construct TCR beta libraries. PCR products were gel purified before sequencing. As for the authors' bioinformatics: Gene usage analysis of CDR3 amino acid clonotypes relied on the roughly 64 TRBV and fewer than 15 TRBJ segments identified across samples. COPE and FqMerger were used to merge the filtered high-quality paired reads into contigs. BLAST was used to align contigs to the IMGT TRBV, TRBD and TRBJ reference genes, and CDR3 was defined following IMGT. Any clonotype with a frequency above 0.1% was counted as a highly expanded clone. Shannon entropy was used to measure repertoire diversity, and the Gini coefficient was used to measure V-J evenness. Clonotypes shared by more than one individual were considered public. TCRdb took the public reads, trimmed them with fastp at Q25, ran MiXCR for clone calling and kept in-frame beta chains. Rows matching on CDR3 protein sequence are summarized as one entry with the most common DNA and genes. Clone size and V and J calls follow TCRdb, not the original study. This sample is represented by 350,000 to 500,000 distinct CDR3 sequences; around 13% of them were singletons. Under 20% of the sample rests with the top ten.

Per the publication, the time point label means: newly diagnosed GD, antithyroid drugs for less than 3 months. For both TCR sequencing and RNA sequencing, RNA was extracted from PBMCs in TRIzol. The diagnosis of Graves' disease followed American Thyroid Association guidelines. The patients came from an endocrinology department in Xi'an, China. Each patient gave approximately 8.8 milliliters of peripheral blood, collected in an EDTA anticoagulant tube. Ficoll Paque Plus density gradient separation was used to isolate PBMCs, and no further T cell sorting was performed. An Agilent 2100 Bioanalyzer and agarose gel were used to check RNA quality, while a NanoDrop 2000 measured RNA concentration. CDR1 and CDR2 were assigned from the germline V gene as MNHEY and SVGAGI. From the cysteine through the phenylalanine, the CDR3 covers 16 amino acids. Just CDR3 DNA is preserved here, 48 bases in frame from base 1.

The data are from a study of regulatory T cells in long-lasting Graves disease (dated by TCRdb to 2020 to 2023). At the level of the whole study: Antithyroid drugs had been taken for less than 3 months by newly diagnosed Graves' disease patients. Persistent Graves' disease patients were compared with newly diagnosed Graves' disease patients by peripheral blood TCR sequencing and RNA sequencing. The study was conducted in China and was registered as a clinical trial. A total of around 35 samples underwent TCR sequencing, from about 13 patients with persistent Graves' disease and 20 patients with newly diagnosed Graves' disease.

The research as a whole found: Lower TCR Shannon entropy and fewer highly expanded clones were observed in persistent Graves' disease patients than in newly diagnosed patients, which suggested clonal expansion. Preferential use of TRBV28, TRBJ1-2 and TRBJ2-5 was observed in persistent disease, whereas TRBV20-1 and TRBJ2-1 were favored in newly diagnosed disease. A larger number of public clonotypes was shared among persistent patients (approximately 2,600) than among newly diagnosed patients (around 970). Sequencing and analysis were restricted to the TCR beta chain. Peripheral blood alone was examined, since thyroid tissue, which constituted the primary lesion, could not be accessed. As a limitation, the authors acknowledged that the small sample size may reduce accuracy.

This sample was shared with a second study, whose subject was T cells in Graves' hyperthyroidism and ophthalmopathy. That second publication adds: A patient counted as having stable Graves' hyperthyroidism if no progression to ophthalmopathy occurred over 18 months of follow-up. Hyperthyroidism patients were aged 18 to 65 years and newly diagnosed, with disease duration of less than 2 months. Any patient with an uncontrolled infection, another autoimmune disease, pregnancy or lactation was excluded. Diagnoses were established on the basis of clinical symptoms, serum thyroxine and TRAb, thyroid ultrasound, and orbital computed tomography. For the first round of RT-PCR on the TCR CDR3, the HTBI primer set was used together with the Qiagen OneStep RT-PCR kit. Most expanded thyroid clonotypes (frequency above 0.001) were also detected in blood, suggesting blood repertoires may reflect thyroid immune responses. Ophthalmopathy was separated from stable hyperthyroidism by a 13 V-J signature model, with approximately 85% sensitivity and about 84% specificity obtained in cross-validation and 80%/75% obtained in testing. During validation, the model predicted progression to ophthalmopathy a median of around 7 months ahead of onset, with almost 71% sensitivity and roughly 72% specificity. TCR V-J signatures able to tell the groups apart were searched for in a discovery cohort of around 95 patients, of whom more than 40 had Graves' ophthalmopathy and 55 to 60 had stable Graves' hyperthyroidism. Whether ophthalmopathy could be predicted prospectively was tested in an independent validation cohort made up of roughly 19 hyperthyroidism patients plus 17 patients who later progressed to ophthalmopathy. For training and testing, the roughly 100 patients in the discovery cohort were randomly divided in a 7:3 ratio. In addition, the study compared T-cell repertoires in thyroid tissue and in blood from several Graves' hyperthyroidism patients. Following sampling, methimazole starting at 30 mg daily was given to hyperthyroidism patients, and high-dose intravenous methylprednisolone was given to ophthalmopathy patients. The libraries were constructed in a second round of multiplex PCR and then size-selected and purified. The libraries were sequenced on an Illumina HiSeq2000 using paired-end 100 bp reads. SOAPnuke was used to process the raw data, removing reads that contained adapters or uncalled bases, had a mean Phred below 15, or lacked an exact match to the constant primer or identifier. High-quality paired reads were merged with COPE v1.2.5, and unique nucleotide sequences were defined as clonotypes. MiTCR v1.1 was used to align the clonotypes against IMGT TRBV, TRBD and TRBJ reference segments. Only V-J combinations with frequency above 0.0001, covering 99.2% of repertoires, were analysed. A TCS score was defined as the ratio of F50 (clonal expansion) to E x V (chaos), with BLOSUM62-based TCRdist applied between CDR3 peptides within each V-J. Welch's t-statistics and random forest reduced 500 to 650 V-J features to roughly 13, which were used in a naive Bayes classifier (R e1071). No statistical method was used to fix the sample size in advance, and group allocation was not hidden from the investigators. The paper reports TCR Vbeta CDR3 sequencing of approximately 130 peripheral blood samples: approximately 41 ophthalmopathy, over 70 hyperthyroidism and around 17 progressor patients.

The source was peripheral blood mononuclear cells (PBMCs), collected at new diagnosis, from a patient treated with antithyroid drugs. The sequence joins TRBV6-5 to TRBJ2-3; 9 bases in between match TRBD1. This sequence was found in a woman between 50 and 59 years old with Graves disease. Donor details come from another sample of the same person, matched by shared clones. This receptor has the CDR3 CASSDSDRGYTDTQYF. The nucleotide sequence reads TGTGCCAGCAGTGACTCGGACAGGGGCTATACAGATACGCAGTATTTT.